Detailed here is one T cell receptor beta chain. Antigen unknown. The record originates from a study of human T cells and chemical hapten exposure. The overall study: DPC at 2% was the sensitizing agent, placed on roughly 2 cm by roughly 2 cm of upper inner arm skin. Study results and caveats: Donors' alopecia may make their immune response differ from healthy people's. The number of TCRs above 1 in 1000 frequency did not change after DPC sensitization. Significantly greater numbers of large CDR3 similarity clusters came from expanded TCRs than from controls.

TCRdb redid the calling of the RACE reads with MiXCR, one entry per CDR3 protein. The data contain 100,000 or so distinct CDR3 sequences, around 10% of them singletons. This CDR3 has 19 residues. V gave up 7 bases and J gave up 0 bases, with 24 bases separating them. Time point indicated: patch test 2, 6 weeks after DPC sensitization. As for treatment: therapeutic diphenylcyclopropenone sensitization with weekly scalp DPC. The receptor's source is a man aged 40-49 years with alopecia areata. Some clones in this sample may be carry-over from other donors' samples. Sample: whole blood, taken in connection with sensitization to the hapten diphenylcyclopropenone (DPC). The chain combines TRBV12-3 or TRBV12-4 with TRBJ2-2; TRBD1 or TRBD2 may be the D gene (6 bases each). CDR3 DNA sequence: TGTGCCAGCACTACCAGGGGCGGGATCGGGCTTACGAACACCGGGGAGCTGTTTTTT. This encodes CASTTRGGIGLTNTGELFF.